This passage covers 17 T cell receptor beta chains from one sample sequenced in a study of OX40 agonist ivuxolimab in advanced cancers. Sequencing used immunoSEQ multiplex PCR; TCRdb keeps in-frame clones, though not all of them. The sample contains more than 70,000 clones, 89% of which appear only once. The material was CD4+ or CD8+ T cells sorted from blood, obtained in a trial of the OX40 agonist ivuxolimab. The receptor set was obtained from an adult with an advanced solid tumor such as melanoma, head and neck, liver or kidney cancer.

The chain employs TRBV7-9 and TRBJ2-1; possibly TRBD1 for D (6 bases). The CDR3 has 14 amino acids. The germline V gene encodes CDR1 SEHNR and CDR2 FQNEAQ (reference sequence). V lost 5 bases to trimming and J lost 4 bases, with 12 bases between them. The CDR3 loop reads CASSPRQAYNEQFF. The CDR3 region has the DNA TGTGCCAGCAGCCCCCGACAGGCTTACAATGAGCAGTTCTTC.

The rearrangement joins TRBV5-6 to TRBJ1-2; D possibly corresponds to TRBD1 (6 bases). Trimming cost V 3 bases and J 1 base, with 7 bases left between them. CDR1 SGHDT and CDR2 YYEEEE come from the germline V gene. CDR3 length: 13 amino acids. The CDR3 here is CASSSGVNYGYTF. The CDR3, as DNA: TGTGCCAGCAGCTCAGGGGTTAACTATGGCTACACCTTC.

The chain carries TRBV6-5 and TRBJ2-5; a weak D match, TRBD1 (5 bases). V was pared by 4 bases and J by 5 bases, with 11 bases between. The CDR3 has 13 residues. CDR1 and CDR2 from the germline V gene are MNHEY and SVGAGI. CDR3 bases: TGTGCCAGCAGTTTAAGGGGTTTGGAGACCCAGTACTTC. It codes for CASSLRGLETQYF.

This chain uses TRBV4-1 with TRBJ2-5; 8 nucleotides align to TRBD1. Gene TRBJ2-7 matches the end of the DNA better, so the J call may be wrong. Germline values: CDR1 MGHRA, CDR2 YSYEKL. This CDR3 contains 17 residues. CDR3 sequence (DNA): TGCGCCAGCAGCCAAGATCGGGAAGCAGGGGGCCCATACGAGCAGTACTTC. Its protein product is CASSQDREAGGPYEQYF.

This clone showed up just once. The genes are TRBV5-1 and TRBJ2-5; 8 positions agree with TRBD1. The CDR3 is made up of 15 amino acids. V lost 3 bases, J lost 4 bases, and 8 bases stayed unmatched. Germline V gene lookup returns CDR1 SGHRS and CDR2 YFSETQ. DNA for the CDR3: TGCGCCAGCAGCTCGGGTCTCAGGGGGCGAGAGACCCAGTACTTC. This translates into CASSSGLRGRETQYF.

The CDR3 nucleotides read TGTGCCAGCAGCCGGACTAGCGGGAGCACAGATACGCAGTATTTT. This translates into CASSRTSGSTDTQYF. The genes are TRBV7-2 and TRBJ2-3; 11 bases are a match to TRBD2. The germline V gene encodes CDR1 SGHTA and CDR2 FQGNSA. Losses at the gene ends were 5 bases for V and 0 bases for J; bases not matched to a gene: 1. This CDR3 comprises 15 residues.

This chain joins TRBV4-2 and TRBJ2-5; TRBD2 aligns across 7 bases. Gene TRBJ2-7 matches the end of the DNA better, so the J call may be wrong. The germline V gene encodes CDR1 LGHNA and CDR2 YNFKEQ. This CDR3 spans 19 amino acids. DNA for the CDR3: TGTGCCAGCAGCCAACTAGTTTGGGGCTCTTGGCGGGAGACCTACGAGCAGTACTTC. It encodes CASSQLVWGSWRETYEQYF.

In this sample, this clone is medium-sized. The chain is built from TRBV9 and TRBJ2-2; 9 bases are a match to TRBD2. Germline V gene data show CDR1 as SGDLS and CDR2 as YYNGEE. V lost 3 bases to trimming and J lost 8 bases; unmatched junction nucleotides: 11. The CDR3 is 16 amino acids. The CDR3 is CASSAISRSGGGELFF. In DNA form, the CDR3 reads TGTGCCAGCAGCGCAATTTCGCGTAGCGGGGGTGGGGAGCTGTTTTTT.

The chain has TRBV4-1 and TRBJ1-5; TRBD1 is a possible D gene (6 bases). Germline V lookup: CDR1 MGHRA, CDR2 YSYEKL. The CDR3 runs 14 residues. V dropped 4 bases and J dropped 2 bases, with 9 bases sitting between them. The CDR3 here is CASSPHRGNQPQHF. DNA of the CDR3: TGCGCCAGCAGCCCGCACAGGGGCAATCAGCCCCAGCATTTT.

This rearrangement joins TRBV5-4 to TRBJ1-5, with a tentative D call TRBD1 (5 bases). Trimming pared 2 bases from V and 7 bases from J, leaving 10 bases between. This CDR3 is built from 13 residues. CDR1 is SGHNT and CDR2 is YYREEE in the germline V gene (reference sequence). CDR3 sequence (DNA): TGTGCCAGCAGCTTAAGACAGAGCCAGCCCCAGCATTTT. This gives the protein CASSLRQSQPQHF.

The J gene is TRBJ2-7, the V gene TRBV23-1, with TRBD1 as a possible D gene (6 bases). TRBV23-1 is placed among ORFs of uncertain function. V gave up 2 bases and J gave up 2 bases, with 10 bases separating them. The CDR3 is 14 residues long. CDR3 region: CASSQLQGPYEQYF. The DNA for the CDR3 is TGCGCCAGCAGTCAACTACAGGGCCCCTACGAGCAGTACTTC.

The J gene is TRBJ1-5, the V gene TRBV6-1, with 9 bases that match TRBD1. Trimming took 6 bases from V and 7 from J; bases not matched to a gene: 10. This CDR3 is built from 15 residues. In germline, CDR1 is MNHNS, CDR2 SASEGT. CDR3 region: CASRYGTGTGQPQHF. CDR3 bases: TGTGCCAGCAGATACGGGACAGGGACTGGGCAGCCCCAGCATTTT.

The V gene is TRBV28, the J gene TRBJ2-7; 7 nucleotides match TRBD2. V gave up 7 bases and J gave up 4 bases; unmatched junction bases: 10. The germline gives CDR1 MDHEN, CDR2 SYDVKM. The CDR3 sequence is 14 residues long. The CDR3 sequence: CASNSRGVSYEQYF. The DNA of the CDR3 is TGTGCCAGCAATTCCCGGGGGGTTTCGTACGAGCAGTACTTC.

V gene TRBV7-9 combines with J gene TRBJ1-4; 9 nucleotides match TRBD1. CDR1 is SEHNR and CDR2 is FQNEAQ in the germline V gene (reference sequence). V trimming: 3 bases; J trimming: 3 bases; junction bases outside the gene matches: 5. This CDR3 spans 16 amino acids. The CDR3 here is CASSFVDRGANEKLFF. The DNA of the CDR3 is TGTGCCAGCAGCTTCGTGGACAGGGGAGCTAATGAAAAACTGTTTTTT.

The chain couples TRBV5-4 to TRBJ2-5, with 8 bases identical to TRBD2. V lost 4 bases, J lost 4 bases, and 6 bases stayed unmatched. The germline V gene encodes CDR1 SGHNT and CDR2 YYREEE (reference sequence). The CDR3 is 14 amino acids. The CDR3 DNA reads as TGTGCCAGCAGCCCGGGGGGGGCGGGAGAGACCCAGTACTTC. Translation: CASSPGGAGETQYF.

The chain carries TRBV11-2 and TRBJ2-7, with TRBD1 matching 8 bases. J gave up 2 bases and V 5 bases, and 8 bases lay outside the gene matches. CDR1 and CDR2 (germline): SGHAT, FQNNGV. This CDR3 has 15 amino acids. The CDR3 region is CASSGIVTGAYEQYF. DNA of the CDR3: TGTGCCAGCAGCGGCATAGTGACAGGGGCCTACGAGCAGTACTTC.

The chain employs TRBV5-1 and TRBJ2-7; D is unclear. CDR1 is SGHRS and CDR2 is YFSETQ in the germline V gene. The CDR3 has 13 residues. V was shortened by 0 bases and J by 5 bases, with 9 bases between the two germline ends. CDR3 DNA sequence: TGCGCCAGCAGCTTGGAACGGTTCCACGAGCAGTACTTC. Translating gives CASSLERFHEQYF.